This T cell receptor (beta chain) emerged from a study of human T cells and chemical hapten exposure. General observations from the study: Expanded TCRs showed more large CDR3 clusters than pre-sensitization or healthy control sets. High-frequency TCRs, those above 1 in 1000, stayed the same after DPC sensitization.

The table lists this clonotype with many counts. What it binds is not known. Time point: patch test 1, 2 weeks after DPC sensitization. Treatment of the sample: therapeutic diphenylcyclopropenone sensitization with weekly scalp DPC. TCRdb itself ran the RACE reads through MiXCR, one entry per CDR3 protein. The sample comprises fewer than 400,000 distinct CDR3 sequences, roughly 6.9% of which are singletons, and about 8% rests with the top ten. Germline loops: CDR1 PRHDT, CDR2 FYEKMQ (reference sequence). The CDR3 is 14 residues long. Trimming took 4 bases from V and 0 from J; bases not matched to a gene: 2.

The source is a woman aged 18-30 years with alopecia areata. Some clones in this sample may be carry-over from other donors' samples. Specimen: whole blood, collected in connection with sensitization to the hapten diphenylcyclopropenone (DPC). The rearrangement uses TRBV13 and TRBJ1-1; 7 bases line up with TRBD1. The CDR3 nucleotides read TGTGCCAGCAGCTCACAGGGGTTGAACACTGAAGCTTTCTTT. This encodes CASSSQGLNTEAFF.